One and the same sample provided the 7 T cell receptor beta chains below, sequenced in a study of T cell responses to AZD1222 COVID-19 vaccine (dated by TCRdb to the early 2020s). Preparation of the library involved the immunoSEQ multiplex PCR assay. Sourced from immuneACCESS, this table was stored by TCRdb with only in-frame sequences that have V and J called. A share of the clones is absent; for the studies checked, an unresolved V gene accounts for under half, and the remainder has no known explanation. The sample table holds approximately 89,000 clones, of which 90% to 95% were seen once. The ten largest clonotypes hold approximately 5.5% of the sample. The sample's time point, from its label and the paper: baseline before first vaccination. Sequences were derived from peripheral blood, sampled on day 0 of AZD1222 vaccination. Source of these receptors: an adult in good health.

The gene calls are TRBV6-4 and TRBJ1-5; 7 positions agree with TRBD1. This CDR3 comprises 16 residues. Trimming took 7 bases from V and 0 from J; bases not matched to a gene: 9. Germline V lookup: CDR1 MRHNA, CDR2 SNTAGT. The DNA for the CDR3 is TGTGCCAGCATGCCAGGGACAGTTGTTAGCAATCAGCCCCAGCATTTT. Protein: CASMPGTVVSNQPQHF.

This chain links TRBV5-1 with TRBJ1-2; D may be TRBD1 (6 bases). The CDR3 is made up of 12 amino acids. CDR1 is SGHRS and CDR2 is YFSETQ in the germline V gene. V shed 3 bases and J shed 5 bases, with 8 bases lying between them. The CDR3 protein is CASSYTGYGYTF. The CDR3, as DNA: TGCGCCAGCAGCTATACAGGGTATGGCTACACCTTC. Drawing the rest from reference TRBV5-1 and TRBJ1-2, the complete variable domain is KAGVTQTPRYLIKTRGQQVTLSCSPISGHRSVSWYQQTPGQGLQFLFEYFSETQRNKGNFPGRFSGRQFSNSRSEMNVSTLELGDSALYLCASSYTGYGYTFGSGTRLTVV.

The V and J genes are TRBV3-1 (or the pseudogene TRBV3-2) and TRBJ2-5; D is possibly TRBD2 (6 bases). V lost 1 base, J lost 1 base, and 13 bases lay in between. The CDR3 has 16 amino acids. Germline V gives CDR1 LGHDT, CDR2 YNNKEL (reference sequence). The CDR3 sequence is CASSQAGVGFQETQYF. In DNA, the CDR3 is TGTGCCAGCAGCCAAGCGGGAGTAGGTTTCCAAGAGACCCAGTACTTC.

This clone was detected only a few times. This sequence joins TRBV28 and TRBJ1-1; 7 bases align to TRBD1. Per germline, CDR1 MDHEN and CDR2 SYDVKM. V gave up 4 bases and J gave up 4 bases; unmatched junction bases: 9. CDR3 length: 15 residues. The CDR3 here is CASSWVGQGGTEAFF. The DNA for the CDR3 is TGTGCCAGCAGTTGGGTGGGTCAGGGGGGCACTGAAGCTTTCTTT.

The CDR3 spells CASSPASGYNEQFF. CDR3 nucleotide sequence: TGTGCCAGCAGCCCCGCCTCCGGCTACAATGAGCAGTTCTTC. The rearrangement links TRBV11-3 to TRBJ2-1; D is unclear. The V and J ends lost 5 bases and 3 bases respectively, with 11 bases between them. The CDR3 runs to 14 residues. The germline V gene encodes CDR1 SGHNT and CDR2 YENEEA. Variable domain in full (rest from reference TRBV11-3 and TRBJ2-1): EAGVVQSPRYKIIEKKQPVAFWCNPISGHNTLYWYLQNLGQGPELLIRYENEEAVDDSQLPKDRFSAERLKGVDSTLKIQPAELGDSAVYLCASSPASGYNEQFFGPGTRLTVL.

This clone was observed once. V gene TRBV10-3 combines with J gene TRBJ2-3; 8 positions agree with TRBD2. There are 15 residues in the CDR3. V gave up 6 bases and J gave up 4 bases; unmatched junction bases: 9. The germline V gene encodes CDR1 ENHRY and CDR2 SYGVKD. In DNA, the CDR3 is TGTGCCATCAGCGCCCCGGGACTAGGATCAGATACGCAGTATTTT. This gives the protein CAISAPGLGSDTQYF.

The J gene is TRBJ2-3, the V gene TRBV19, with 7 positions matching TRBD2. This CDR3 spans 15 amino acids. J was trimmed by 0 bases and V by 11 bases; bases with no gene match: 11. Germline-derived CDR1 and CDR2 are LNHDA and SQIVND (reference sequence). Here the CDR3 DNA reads TGTGCCTCCCAGAGAGGGAGGGTAAGCACAGATACGCAGTATTTT. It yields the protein CASQRGRVSTDTQYF.